One sample yielded the 3 T cell receptor beta chains listed below, sequenced in a study of blood T cell repertoires in COVID-19. Sequencing was performed with immunoSEQ multiplex PCR; in TCRdb, only in-frame clones are kept and a portion is missing. Of about 51,000 clones listed, approximately 88% are singletons. Sequencing was done on a sample of peripheral blood. Every receptor here comes from a man in his fifties or sixties with active COVID-19.

The chain combines TRBV9 with TRBJ2-1; TRBD2 agrees at 8 bases. The CDR3 has 15 residues. V shed 4 bases and J 9 bases; nucleotides not matched to a gene: 12. From germline, CDR1 is SGDLS and CDR2 YYNGEE. DNA of the CDR3: TGTGCCAGCAGCAGGATCCCGGGACTAGGGCTTGAGCAGTTCTTC. It yields the protein CASSRIPGLGLEQFF.

The chain couples TRBV5-5 to TRBJ2-3; 7 nucleotides agree with TRBD2. The germline V gene encodes CDR1 SGHKS and CDR2 YYEKEE (reference sequence). The CDR3 has 15 residues. V was clipped by 4 bases and J by 3 bases; unmatched bases: 8. CDR3 sequence: CASSGGSLRTDTQYF. CDR3 nucleotide sequence: TGTGCCAGCAGCGGCGGGAGCTTGAGGACAGATACGCAGTATTTT. Combining the CDR3 with reference TRBV5-5 and TRBJ2-3 gives the whole variable domain DAGVTQSPTHLIKTRGQQVTLRCSPISGHKSVSWYQQVLGQGPQFIFQYYEKEERGRGNFPDRFSARQFPNYSSELNVNALLLGDSALYLCASSGGSLRTDTQYFGPGTRLTVL.

This clone has a handful of counts. The chain carries TRBV5-8 and TRBJ1-3; 10 bases map to TRBD1. With 5 bases clipped from V and 2 bases from J, the junction kept 4 bases outside the gene matches. The germline gives CDR1 SGHTS, CDR2 YDEGEE. The length of the CDR3 is 15 residues. CDR3 loop: CASSRDRGTGNTIYF. CDR3 coding DNA: TGTGCCAGCAGTAGGGACAGGGGAACTGGAAACACCATATATTTT.